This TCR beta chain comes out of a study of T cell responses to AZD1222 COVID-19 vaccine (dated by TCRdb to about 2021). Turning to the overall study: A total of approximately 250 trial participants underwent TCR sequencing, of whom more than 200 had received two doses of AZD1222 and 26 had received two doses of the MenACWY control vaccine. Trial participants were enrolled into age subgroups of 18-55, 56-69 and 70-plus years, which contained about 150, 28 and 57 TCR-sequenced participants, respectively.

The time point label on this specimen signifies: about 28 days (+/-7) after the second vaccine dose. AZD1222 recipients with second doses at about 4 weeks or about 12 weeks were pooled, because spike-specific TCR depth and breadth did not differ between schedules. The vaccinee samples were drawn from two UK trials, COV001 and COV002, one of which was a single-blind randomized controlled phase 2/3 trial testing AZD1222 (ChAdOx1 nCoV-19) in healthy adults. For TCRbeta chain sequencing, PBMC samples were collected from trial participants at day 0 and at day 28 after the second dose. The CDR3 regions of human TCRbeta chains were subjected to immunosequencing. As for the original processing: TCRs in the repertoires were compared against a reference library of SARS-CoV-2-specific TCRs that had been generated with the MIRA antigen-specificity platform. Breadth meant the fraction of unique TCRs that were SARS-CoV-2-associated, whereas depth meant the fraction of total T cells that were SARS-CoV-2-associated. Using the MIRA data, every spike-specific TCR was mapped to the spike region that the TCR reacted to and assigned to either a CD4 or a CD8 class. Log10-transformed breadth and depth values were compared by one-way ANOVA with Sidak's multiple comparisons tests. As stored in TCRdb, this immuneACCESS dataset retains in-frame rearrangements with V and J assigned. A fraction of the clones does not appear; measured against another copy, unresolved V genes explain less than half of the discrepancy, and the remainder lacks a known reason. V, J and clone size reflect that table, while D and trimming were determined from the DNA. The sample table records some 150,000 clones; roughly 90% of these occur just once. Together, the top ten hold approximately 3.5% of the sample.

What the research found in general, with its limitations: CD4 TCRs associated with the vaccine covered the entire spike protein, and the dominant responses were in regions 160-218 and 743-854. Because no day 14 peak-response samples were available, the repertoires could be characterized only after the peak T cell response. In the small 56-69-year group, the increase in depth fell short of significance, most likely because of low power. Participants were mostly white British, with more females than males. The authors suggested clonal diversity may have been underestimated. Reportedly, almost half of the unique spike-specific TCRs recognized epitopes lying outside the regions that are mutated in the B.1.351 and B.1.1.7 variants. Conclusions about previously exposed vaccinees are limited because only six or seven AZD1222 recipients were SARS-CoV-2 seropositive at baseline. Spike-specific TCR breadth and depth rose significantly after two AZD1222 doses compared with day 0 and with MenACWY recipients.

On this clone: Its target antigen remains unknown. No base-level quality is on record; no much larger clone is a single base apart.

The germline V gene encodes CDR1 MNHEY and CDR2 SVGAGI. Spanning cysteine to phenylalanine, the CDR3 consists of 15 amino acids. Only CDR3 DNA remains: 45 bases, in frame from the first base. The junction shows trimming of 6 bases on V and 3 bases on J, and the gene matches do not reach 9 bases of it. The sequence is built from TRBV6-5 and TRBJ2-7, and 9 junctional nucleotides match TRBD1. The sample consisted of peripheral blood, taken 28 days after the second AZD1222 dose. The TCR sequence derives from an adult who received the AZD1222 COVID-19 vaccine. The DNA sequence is TGTGCCAGCAGCAGAACACCGGGACAGGGCTACGAGCAGTACTTC. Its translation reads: CASSRTPGQGYEQYF.